One and the same sample provided the 27 T cell receptor beta chains below, sequenced in a study of response to subunit inactivated influenza vaccine. TCRdb re-analysed the RT-PCR reads in MiXCR, keeping a single row per CDR3 protein. The repertoire holds hundreds of thousands of distinct CDR3 sequences, with roughly 13% as singletons. The specimen comprised PBMCs from blood, sampled 45 days after vaccination. The receptors were sampled from a man between 45 and 60 years old who received an inactivated influenza vaccine.

The gene calls are TRBV28 and TRBJ2-7; D might be TRBD2 (5 bases). The CDR3 totals 15 residues. Trimming left V 7 bases short and J 3 bases short, with 19 bases between. From germline, CDR1 is MDHEN and CDR2 SYDVKM. CDR3: CASTIGGGLDYEQYF. In DNA, the CDR3 is TGTGCCAGCACAATAGGAGGAGGACTCGACTACGAGCAGTACTTC.

Ten or more counts support this clonotype. The CDR3 sequence is CSVEGDRFDTQYF. The DNA of the CDR3 is TGCAGCGTTGAAGGGGACAGGTTTGATACGCAGTATTTT. The chain combines TRBV29-1 with TRBJ2-3; TRBD1 matches at 8 bases. Germline CDR1 reads SQVTM; CDR2 reads ANQGSEA. The CDR3 loop spans 13 amino acids. The V gene end was trimmed by 1 base and the J gene end by 6 bases; junction bases not matched to a gene: 3.

This clonotype was seen a handful of times. The V call is TRBV20-1, the J call TRBJ2-7, with 10 nucleotides matching TRBD2. This CDR3 contains 13 residues. Trimming removed 6 bases from V and 0 bases from J; junction bases left unmatched: 2. CDR1 and CDR2 from the germline V gene are DFQATT and SNEGSKA (reference sequence). The CDR3 nucleotides are TGCAGTGCAGGGACTAGCGACTCCTACGAGCAGTACTTC. It translates to CSAGTSDSYEQYF.

This chain links TRBV12-3 or TRBV12-4 with TRBJ1-1, with D possibly being TRBD1 (6 bases). V dropped 7 bases and J dropped 5 bases, with 14 bases sitting between them. The CDR3 has 13 amino acids. For the CDR3, the DNA is TGTGCCAGCAATTACAGGGAGGGGACTGAAGCTTTCTTT. Protein sequence: CASNYREGTEAFF.

A remark on this clonotype: The junction shows a germline mismatch at one end, possibly a read error. The chain joins TRBV20-1 to TRBJ2-5; no reliable D call. The CDR3 consists of 15 residues. Germline V gene lookup returns CDR1 DFQATT and CDR2 SNEGSKA (reference sequence). CDR3 residues: CCARDQKRNMETQYF. The CDR3 nucleotides read TGCTGTGCTAGAGATCAGAAACGGAACATGGAGACCCAGTACTTC.

The rearrangement uses TRBV9 and TRBJ2-5, with TRBD2 as a possible D gene (6 bases). Germline CDR1 and CDR2: SGDLS and YYNGEE. The CDR3 length is 15 residues. Trimming shortened V by 6 bases and J by 5 bases, and 20 bases separated the two germline ends. DNA of the CDR3: TGTGCCAGCACCCCGTCCTTGGGAGGTCGGGAGACCCAGTACTTC. Its protein product is CASTPSLGGRETQYF. The whole variable domain, filled in from reference TRBV9 and TRBJ2-5, reads DSGVTQTPKHLITATGQRVTLRCSPRSGDLSVYWYQQSLDQGLQFLIQYYNGEERAKGNILERFSAQQFPDLHSELNLSSLELGDSALYFCASTPSLGGRETQYFGPGTRLLVL.

The rearrangement joins TRBV12-3 or TRBV12-4 to TRBJ2-2, with D unclear. CDR3 size: 16 residues. Trimming stripped 7 bases from V and 3 bases from J, with 18 bases between. The CDR3 DNA reads as TGTGCCAGCACCCGAAGGTTGGGCGCGGACACCGGGGAGCTGTTTTTT. It codes for CASTRRLGADTGELFF.

In the case of this clonotype: Possible read error: a much larger clone is one base away. This CDR3 is CASSYVERGLRDEQFF. DNA of the CDR3: TGTGCCAGCAGTTATGTTGAGCGGGGGCTAAGGGATGAGCAGTTCTTC. V and J are TRBV6-2 or TRBV6-3 and TRBJ2-1, with 8 bases identical to TRBD2. J was trimmed by 8 bases and V by 3 bases; bases with no gene match: 12. The CDR3 runs 16 residues. In germline, CDR1 is MNHEY, CDR2 SVGEGT.

This clonotype was counted many times. The V gene is TRBV12-3 or TRBV12-4, the J gene TRBJ2-1; 12 bases are shared with TRBD2. With 5 bases clipped from V and 5 bases from J, the junction kept 4 bases outside the gene matches. The CDR3 extends over 15 amino acids. CDR3 in amino acids: CASSRLAGDNNEQFF. The CDR3 DNA follows: TGTGCCAGCAGTCGACTAGCGGGGGATAACAATGAGCAGTTCTTC.

The V call is TRBV28, the J call TRBJ2-3, with TRBD2 matching over 8 bases. V lost 3 bases and J lost 10; bases outside the gene matches: 12. The CDR3 is 15 amino acids. Looked up from germline, CDR1 is MDHEN and CDR2 is SYDVKM. CDR3 bases: TGTGCCAGCAGTTTTTCCAGCGGGAGAAGAATCGCGCAGTATTTT. Its protein product is CASSFSSGRRIAQYF.

This chain links TRBV20-1 with TRBJ2-3; 8 nucleotides line up with TRBD2. With V trimmed by 3 bases and J by 8 bases, 4 bases remained unmatched. The V gene's germline CDR1 is DFQATT and CDR2 SNEGSKA (reference sequence). The CDR3 has 12 residues. The CDR3 DNA sequence: TGCAGTGCTAGCGGGAGGGCTGGTACGCAGTATTTT. Encoded protein: CSASGRAGTQYF.

The rearrangement joins TRBV4-3 to TRBJ2-5, with TRBD2 matching 9 bases. Germline V lookup: CDR1 LGHNA, CDR2 YSLEER. This CDR3 is 15 amino acids long. V lost 0 bases to trimming and J lost 5 bases; unmatched junction nucleotides: 4. CDR3 bases: TGCGCCAGCAGCCAAGAGCGGGAGGGGGAGGAGACCCAGTACTTC. Amino acids: CASSQEREGEETQYF.

There are a few counts of this clonotype. The chain has TRBV7-9 and TRBJ2-7, with 12 bases that match TRBD1. The CDR3 loop spans 16 amino acids. Germline V CDR1 and CDR2: SEHNR, FQNEAQ (reference sequence). Trimming at V came to 1 base and at J to 2 bases, leaving 3 bases not matched to a gene. CDR3 nucleotide sequence: TGTGCCAGCAGCTTAGGAAGGGACAGGGGGCCCTACGAGCAGTACTTC. The encoded protein is CASSLGRDRGPYEQYF.

This clonotype was observed a few times. The chain carries TRBV20-1 and TRBJ2-7; no clear D. The CDR3 length is 13 residues. The V end lost 0 bases, the J end lost 6 bases, and 12 bases lay between the germline ends. Looked up from germline, CDR1 is DFQATT and CDR2 is SNEGSKA (reference sequence). DNA for the CDR3: TGCAGTGCTAGAGATTTGGAGAACGGCGAGCAGTACTTC. Its protein is CSARDLENGEQYF.

The chain employs TRBV12-3 or TRBV12-4 and TRBJ2-5, with 8 nucleotides matching TRBD2. The CDR3 is 16 amino acids. V was pared by 5 bases and J by 0 bases, with 8 bases of the junction left unmatched. DNA of the CDR3: TGTGCCAGCAGTGAAAAGAGCGGGAGAAACCAAGAGACCCAGTACTTC. It translates to CASSEKSGRNQETQYF.

This clonotype was observed a few times. The chain employs TRBV5-1 and TRBJ2-5; D possibly matches TRBD1 or TRBD2 (5 bases each). Germline V gene data show CDR1 as SGHRS and CDR2 as YFSETQ. This CDR3 has 15 residues. Deletions cut 0 bases from V and 4 bases from J, with 13 bases between. CDR3 nucleotide sequence: TGCGCCAGCAGCTTGGGCGTCGGGGCTGGAGAGACCCAGTACTTC. Residues: CASSLGVGAGETQYF. The whole variable domain, remainder taken from reference TRBV5-1 and TRBJ2-5, is KAGVTQTPRYLIKTRGQQVTLSCSPISGHRSVSWYQQTPGQGLQFLFEYFSETQRNKGNFPGRFSGRQFSNSRSEMNVSTLELGDSALYLCASSLGVGAGETQYFGPGTRLLVL.

The J gene is TRBJ2-5, the V gene TRBV20-1, with 7 bases identical to TRBD1. V was pared by 0 bases and J by 9 bases, with 10 bases of the junction left unmatched. This CDR3 has 14 residues. The germline CDR1 and CDR2 sequences are DFQATT and SNEGSKA (reference sequence). The CDR3 is CSARDGTASDPQYF. In nucleotides, the CDR3 is TGCAGTGCTAGAGATGGGACAGCGTCGGATCCCCAGTACTTC.

The table lists this clonotype with a few counts. The rearrangement links TRBV28 to TRBJ2-1; 12 bases align to TRBD2. V was clipped by 8 bases and J by 3 bases; unmatched bases: 8. The CDR3 extends over 16 amino acids. In germline, CDR1 is MDHEN, CDR2 SYDVKM. Here the CDR3 reads CASSETSGGFYNEQFF. The CDR3 coding sequence is TGTGCCAGCTCGGAAACTAGCGGGGGGTTCTACAATGAGCAGTTCTTC. Looking up the rest from reference TRBV28 and TRBJ2-1 gives the full variable domain: DVKVTQSSRYLVKRTGEKVFLECVQDMDHENMFWYRQDPGLGLRLIYFSYDVKMKEKGDIPEGYSVSREKKERFSLILESASTNQTSMYLCASSETSGGFYNEQFFGPGTRLTVL.

This clonotype occurred many times. The chain employs TRBV29-1 and TRBJ1-2; D is unresolved. Trimming took off 4 bases at V and 1 base at J, with 10 bases between the two ends. This CDR3 comprises 13 residues. CDR1 is SQVTM, CDR2 ANQGSEA, per germline. Here the CDR3 DNA reads TGCAGCGTTGGGCAGGCCATTAACTATGGCTACACCTTC. It encodes CSVGQAINYGYTF.

V and J are TRBV28 and TRBJ2-1; D is unresolved. The V gene's germline CDR1 is MDHEN and CDR2 SYDVKM. The V and J ends lost 3 bases and 6 bases respectively, with 27 bases between them. The CDR3 covers 19 residues. Written as DNA, the CDR3 is TGTGCCAGCAGTTTCATCGGTAATGGTCTTTCTGGTAGCTCCAATGAGCAGTTCTTC. It is translated as CASSFIGNGLSGSSNEQFF.

Regarding this clonotype: This sequence may be a read error, since a much larger clone differs from it by one base. The rearrangement joins TRBV6-5 to TRBJ2-3; D not resolved. V shed 2 bases and J shed 3 bases, with 12 bases lying between them. The CDR3 is made up of 15 amino acids. The germline gives CDR1 MNHEY, CDR2 SVGAGI. As DNA, the CDR3 is TGTGCCAGCAGTTACGGTCCCCAGAGTACAGATACGCAGTATTTT. Encoded protein: CASSYGPQSTDTQYF.

The chain couples TRBV28 to TRBJ1-4; D unresolved. V lost 1 base and J 8 bases, leaving 11 bases between the germline ends. Germline CDR1 is MDHEN and CDR2 is SYDVKM. The CDR3 runs 14 residues. CDR3 DNA sequence: TGTGCCAGCAGTTTATCCTGGGAGAGGGAAAAACTGTTTTTT. Protein: CASSLSWEREKLFF.

The table lists this clonotype with a few counts. The chain recombines TRBV20-1 with TRBJ2-1; D gene uncertain. The V gene lost 3 bases and the J gene lost 8 bases, with 14 bases spanning the gap. In germline, CDR1 is DFQATT, CDR2 SNEGSKA (reference sequence). The CDR3 covers 13 residues. The CDR3 spells CSARQVPPDEQFF. CDR3 nucleotides: TGCAGTGCTAGGCAGGTCCCGCCCGATGAGCAGTTCTTC.

V is TRBV6-1 and J is TRBJ2-7; 7 bases are shared with TRBD2. Germline CDR1 reads MNHNS; CDR2 reads SASEGT. The CDR3 spans 13 residues. The J segment lost 6 bases and the V segment lost 5 bases, leaving 7 bases of the junction unmatched. The CDR3 region is CASSRAREGEQYF. The CDR3 DNA sequence: TGTGCCAGCAGTCGGGCAAGGGAGGGCGAGCAGTACTTC.

This clonotype was detected a few times. This chain joins TRBV11-2 and TRBJ2-1; 7 bases fit TRBD2. CDR1 and CDR2 (germline): SGHAT, FQNNGV. This CDR3 comprises 20 residues. Germline trimming cut 5 bases from V and 0 bases from J; bases unmatched to any gene: 19. CDR3 region: CASSPDQGLRAGYSYNEQFF. The DNA for the CDR3 is TGTGCCAGCAGCCCGGATCAGGGACTAAGAGCGGGGTACTCCTACAATGAGCAGTTCTTC.

The table lists this clonotype with a few counts. The rearrangement joins TRBV20-1 to TRBJ1-5; the match to TRBD1 covers 9 bases. The CDR3 loop spans 13 amino acids. The V segment lost 2 bases and the J segment 6 bases; nucleotides outside the gene matches: 2. Per germline, CDR1 DFQATT and CDR2 SNEGSKA (reference sequence). Written as DNA, the CDR3 is TGCAGTGCTAGAACAGGGGGCGGTCAGCCCCAGCATTTT. It codes for CSARTGGGQPQHF.

The genes are TRBV4-1 and TRBJ2-6; D gene uncertain. The germline gives CDR1 MGHRA, CDR2 YSYEKL. Trimming took 3 bases from V and 2 from J, leaving 17 bases between them. The CDR3 spans 18 residues. The CDR3 bases are TGCGCCAGCAGCCAGATAACAGAGGTAAACCCTGGGGCCAACGTCCTGACTTTC. This codes for CASSQITEVNPGANVLTF.